This T cell receptor (beta chain) derives from a study of blood T cell repertoires in COVID-19. The count of this clone is one. The germline V gene has CDR1 MGHRA and CDR2 YSYEKL. The CDR3 extends over 15 amino acids. The V end was cut by 0 bases, the J end by 9 bases, with 15 bases between. In the original workflow: Reference gene primer amplification in the assay estimated nucleated cell counts. The method was immunoSEQ multiplex PCR; TCRdb's version includes in-frame clones alone and lacks a portion of them. The D gene and trimming were derived from the DNA, and the V and J assignments and clone size from that table. The data hold about 160,000 clones, with 85% to 95% observed a single time.

The receptor was derived from a woman aged 45-59 years with acute or convalescent COVID-19. The rearrangement links TRBV4-1 to TRBJ2-1, with D unclear. Material: peripheral blood. The CDR3 nucleotides are TGCGCCAGCAGCCAAGATCGGGTGACTTCGGGTGAGCAGTTCTTC. It encodes CASSQDRVTSGEQFF.